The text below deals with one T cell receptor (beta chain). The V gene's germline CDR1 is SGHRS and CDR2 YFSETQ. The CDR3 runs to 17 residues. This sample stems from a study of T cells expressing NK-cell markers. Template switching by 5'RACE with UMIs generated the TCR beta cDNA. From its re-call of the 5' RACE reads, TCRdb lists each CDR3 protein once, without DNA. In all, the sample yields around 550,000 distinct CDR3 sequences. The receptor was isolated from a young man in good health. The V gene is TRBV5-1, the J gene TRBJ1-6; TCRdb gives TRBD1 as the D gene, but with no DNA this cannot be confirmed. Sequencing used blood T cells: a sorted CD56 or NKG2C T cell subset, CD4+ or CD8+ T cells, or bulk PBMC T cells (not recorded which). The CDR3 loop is CASSEGQGAMKNSPLHF.